The clone carrying this T cell receptor (beta chain) showed up just a few times. Attachment of unique molecular identifiers to individual cDNA molecules was performed. TCRdb recomputed calls from the 5' RACE reads with MiXCR, one row per CDR3 protein. The table lists roughly 90,000 distinct CDR3 sequences, around 13% of them singletons. This record belongs to a study of early T cells in non-severe SARS-CoV-2 infection. This CDR3 region has 13 residues. Trimming pared 5 bases from V and 4 bases from J, leaving 11 bases between. The germline V gene has CDR1 MDHEN and CDR2 SYDVKM. The rearrangement joins TRBV28 to TRBJ2-5, with a tentative D call TRBD2 (6 bases). This receptor was obtained from an adult who was a healthcare worker with PCR-confirmed SARS-CoV-2 infection or an uninfected control (not recorded which). Input material: whole blood. The CDR3 is CASSPPGVETQYF. Here the CDR3 DNA reads TGTGCCAGCAGTCCCCCGGGGGTAGAGACCCAGTACTTC.